These 10 T cell receptor beta chains share one sample of origin, sequenced in a study of regulatory T cells in long-lasting Graves disease. Assembly of TCR beta libraries relied on iRepertoire HTBI primers together with Arm-PCR of CDR3 regions. TCRdb itself ran the multiplex PCR reads through MiXCR, one entry per CDR3 protein. The profile shows around 500,000 distinct CDR3 sequences, about 14% of them singletons. Time point given: newly diagnosed GD, antithyroid drugs for less than 3 months. PBMC RNA was the source of the TCR library. These data also featured in a second study, about T cells in Graves' hyperthyroidism and ophthalmopathy.

This sample comprised peripheral blood mononuclear cells (PBMCs), obtained at new diagnosis, from a patient treated with antithyroid drugs. The source of these receptors is a man aged 25-45 years with Graves disease.

This clonotype was found many times. The V and J genes are TRBV5-1 and TRBJ1-4; unclear D gene. V gave up 2 bases and J gave up 8 bases, with 13 bases separating them. This CDR3 has 14 amino acids. Germline V gene data show CDR1 as SGHRS and CDR2 as YFSETQ. CDR3 sequence: CASSLTGEGEKLFF. The CDR3 bases are TGCGCCAGCAGCTTAACCGGCGAAGGGGAAAAACTGTTTTTT. Combining the CDR3 with reference TRBV5-1 and TRBJ1-4 gives the whole variable domain KAGVTQTPRYLIKTRGQQVTLSCSPISGHRSVSWYQQTPGQGLQFLFEYFSETQRNKGNFPGRFSGRQFSNSRSEMNVSTLELGDSALYLCASSLTGEGEKLFFGSGTQLSVL.

A few counts support this clonotype. The CDR3 protein is CAWSVAGGSRGYTF. Here the CDR3 DNA reads TGTGCCTGGAGTGTAGCAGGGGGCTCGAGGGGCTACACCTTC. The V and J genes are TRBV30 and TRBJ1-2, with 8 bases aligning to TRBD1. CDR1 is GTSNPN and CDR2 is SVGIG in the germline V gene (reference sequence). Trimming cost V 0 bases and J 8 bases; bases outside gene matches: 8. The CDR3 has 14 amino acids.

This clonotype was found a few times. Just one base apart from a much larger clone, this may be a read error. The V gene is TRBV12-3 or TRBV12-4, the J gene TRBJ2-3; 12 nucleotides match TRBD2. The CDR3 sequence is 15 residues long. CDR3 residues: CAGSLTSGSPDTQYF. CDR3 nucleotide sequence: TGTGCCGGCAGTTTGACTAGCGGGAGCCCAGATACGCAGTATTTT.

This clonotype was counted ten times or more. V gene TRBV11-2 combines with J gene TRBJ2-1, with 9 bases fitting TRBD2. Unmatched junction bases numbered 6, after V lost 1 base and J lost 2 bases. Germline V gene sequence: CDR1 SGHAT, CDR2 FQNNGV. The CDR3 totals 17 residues. The CDR3 sequence: CASSLVTSGWPYNEQFF. The CDR3 DNA reads TGTGCCAGCAGCTTAGTAACTAGCGGGTGGCCCTACAATGAGCAGTTCTTC.

This chain links TRBV5-1 with TRBJ1-1; no clear D. V lost 4 bases, J lost 5 bases, and 18 bases lay in between. Germline CDR1 reads SGHRS; CDR2 reads YFSETQ. The CDR3 consists of 15 residues. The CDR3 protein is CASSPEQSARTEAFF. DNA of the CDR3: TGCGCCAGCAGCCCCGAACAAAGCGCACGGACTGAAGCTTTCTTT. The variable domain in full, completed from reference TRBV5-1 and TRBJ1-1, reads KAGVTQTPRYLIKTRGQQVTLSCSPISGHRSVSWYQQTPGQGLQFLFEYFSETQRNKGNFPGRFSGRQFSNSRSEMNVSTLELGDSALYLCASSPEQSARTEAFFGQGTRLTVV.

This clonotype was recorded at least ten times. This sequence joins TRBV7-9 and TRBJ2-1; D may be TRBD1 or TRBD2 (5 bases each). Germline V lookup: CDR1 SEHNR, CDR2 FQNEAQ (reference sequence). The V end was cut by 6 bases, the J end by 7 bases, with 10 bases between. There are 12 residues in the CDR3. In nucleotides, the CDR3 is TGTGCCAGCAGTTGGGACGGAAATGAGCAGTTCTTC. As protein: CASSWDGNEQFF.

This clonotype came up a few times. The rearrangement joins TRBV6-1 to TRBJ2-6; 7 bases line up with TRBD1. The V gene end was trimmed by 4 bases and the J gene end by 11 bases; junction bases not matched to a gene: 11. This CDR3 has 15 residues. Germline CDR1 reads MNHNS; CDR2 reads SASEGT. The chain's CDR3 is CASSVGTVKLDVLTF. As DNA, the CDR3 is TGTGCCAGCAGTGTTGGGACAGTAAAATTGGACGTCCTGACTTTC.

The sample holds a few counts of this clonotype. This chain connects TRBV12-3 or TRBV12-4 to TRBJ1-5; a weak D match, TRBD1 (5 bases). There are 13 residues in the CDR3. Trimming removed 3 bases from V and 5 bases from J, with 8 bases in between. This chain's CDR3 is CASSFEGYQPQHF. In DNA form, the CDR3 reads TGTGCCAGCAGTTTCGAGGGGTATCAGCCCCAGCATTTT.

A note on this clonotype: This may arise from a read error, as a much more abundant clone is one base away. This chain links TRBV24-1 with TRBJ2-7; D remains ambiguous. CDR1 and CDR2 (germline): KGHDR, SFDVKD. The length of the CDR3 is 13 residues. In nucleotides, the CDR3 is TGTGCCATCAGTGATACCCTCAACTACGAGCAGTACTTC. This translates into CAISDTLNYEQYF.

This clonotype was observed at least ten times. The chain couples TRBV20-1 to TRBJ2-1; TRBD2 matches at 14 bases. The CDR3 extends over 15 amino acids. Germline CDR1 and CDR2: DFQATT and SNEGSKA (reference sequence). Trimming removed 6 bases from V and 9 bases from J; junction bases left unmatched: 10. The CDR3 protein is CSAPPYGTSGSEQFF. The DNA for the CDR3 is TGCAGTGCCCCTCCCTACGGGACTAGCGGGAGTGAGCAGTTCTTC.